This T cell receptor (beta chain) was profiled in a study of regulatory T cells in long-lasting Graves disease. Library construction for TCR beta used iRepertoire HTBI primers and Arm-PCR of CDR3 regions. A single record per CDR3 protein comes from TCRdb applying MiXCR to the multiplex PCR reads. The sample lists hundreds of thousands of distinct CDR3 sequences; roughly 14% were seen once. Only a few counts were recorded for this clonotype. Regarding time point: newly diagnosed GD, antithyroid drugs for less than 3 months. Generation of the TCR library employed RNA extracted from PBMCs. The same sample was also studied in work on T cells in Graves' hyperthyroidism and ophthalmopathy.

The origin of this receptor is a man aged 30-40 years with Graves disease. The material was peripheral blood mononuclear cells (PBMCs), obtained at new diagnosis, from a patient treated with antithyroid drugs.

This CDR3 reads CATSETGQGKSDTQYF. In nucleotides, the CDR3 is TGTGCCACCAGTGAGACCGGACAGGGGAAATCAGATACGCAGTATTTT. This chain connects TRBV24-1 to TRBJ2-3, with 9 bases aligning to TRBD1. Germline-derived CDR1 and CDR2 are KGHDR and SFDVKD. This CDR3 contains 16 residues. V dropped 4 bases and J dropped 4; count of bases not matched to a gene: 8.